A selection of T cell receptor beta chains follows, all from one sample in a study of blood T cell repertoires in COVID-19. The method was immunoSEQ multiplex PCR; TCRdb's version includes in-frame clones alone and lacks a portion of them. The sample carries about 250,000 clones, about 86% recorded once. Material for sequencing was peripheral blood. The receptors here all came from a man of 80 years or more with acute or convalescent COVID-19. Each CDR3 is given with its conserved first and last residue. The D gene is left open where the match is weak. The size entry is marked missing in some rows and otherwise reads once, few, many or a size class.

cdr3_aa: CASSSPVGPDTQYF
cdr3_nt: TGTGCCAGCAGCTCCCCTGTTGGCCCAGATACGCAGTATTTT
j_call: TRBJ2-3
d_call: NA
clone_size: NA
v_call: TRBV5-4

cdr3_aa: CASSEVPRQALAKNIQYF
cdr3_nt: TGTGCCAGCAGTGAAGTCCCAAGGCAGGCCCTAGCCAAAAACATTCAGTACTTC
j_call: TRBJ2-4
d_call: NA
clone_size: NA
v_call: TRBV6-1

cdr3_aa: CASRTGTGGAYEQYF
cdr3_nt: TGTGCCAGCAGAACCGGGACAGGGGGTGCCTACGAGCAGTACTTC
j_call: TRBJ2-7
d_call: TRBD1
clone_size: NA
v_call: TRBV2

cdr3_aa: CASRGRENQPQHF
cdr3_nt: TGTGCCAGTAGAGGCAGGGAAAATCAGCCCCAGCATTTT
j_call: TRBJ1-5
d_call: NA
clone_size: few
v_call: TRBV19

cdr3_aa: CASSFRQNTGELFF
cdr3_nt: TGTGCCAGCAGCTTTCGACAAAACACCGGGGAGCTGTTTTTT
j_call: TRBJ2-2
d_call: NA
clone_size: NA
v_call: TRBV7-9

cdr3_aa: CASSTLSGTKNSPLHF
cdr3_nt: TGTGCCAGCAGTACCCTCAGCGGGACGAAGAATTCACCCCTCCACTTT
j_call: TRBJ1-6
d_call: NA
clone_size: NA
v_call: TRBV6-6

cdr3_aa: CASSMGAGPSPLHF
cdr3_nt: TGTGCCAGTAGTATGGGGGCAGGACCATCACCCCTCCACTTT
j_call: TRBJ1-6
d_call: NA
clone_size: NA
v_call: TRBV19

cdr3_aa: CASSTTGKGTEAFF
cdr3_nt: TGTGCCAGTAGTACTACAGGGAAAGGAACTGAAGCTTTCTTT
j_call: TRBJ1-1
d_call: NA
clone_size: NA
v_call: TRBV19

cdr3_aa: CAWGPTGSEKLFF
cdr3_nt: TGTGCCTGGGGCCCAACAGGGTCTGAAAAACTGTTTTTT
j_call: TRBJ1-4
d_call: NA
clone_size: NA
v_call: TRBV30

cdr3_aa: CASSSLGRAGTGELFF
cdr3_nt: TGTGCCAGCAGTTCGCTCGGTAGGGCGGGCACCGGGGAGCTGTTTTTT
j_call: TRBJ2-2
d_call: NA
clone_size: NA
v_call: TRBV28

cdr3_aa: CASSPGRGYEQYF
cdr3_nt: TGTGCCAGCTCACCTGGACGGGGCTACGAGCAGTACTTC
j_call: TRBJ2-7
d_call: NA
clone_size: NA
v_call: TRBV18

cdr3_aa: CASSQDTSSGANVLTF
cdr3_nt: TGCGCCAGCAGCCAAGATACAAGCTCTGGGGCCAACGTCCTGACTTTC
j_call: TRBJ2-6
d_call: NA
clone_size: NA
v_call: TRBV4-1

cdr3_aa: CASSTGQRQQETQYF
cdr3_nt: TGTGCCAGCAGCACGGGACAGCGGCAACAAGAGACCCAGTACTTC
j_call: TRBJ2-5
d_call: TRBD1
clone_size: NA
v_call: TRBV6-5

cdr3_aa: CASSTRTGIVETQYF
cdr3_nt: TGTGCCAGCAGCACCCGGACAGGGATAGTGGAGACCCAGTACTTC
j_call: TRBJ2-5
d_call: TRBD1
clone_size: NA
v_call: TRBV9

cdr3_aa: CASSEGVMGRGSPLHF
cdr3_nt: TGTGCCAGCAGTGAAGGGGTTATGGGGAGGGGTTCACCCCTCCACTTT
j_call: TRBJ1-6
d_call: NA
clone_size: once
v_call: TRBV6-1

cdr3_aa: CAWSVKTSGSYEQYF
cdr3_nt: TGTGCCTGGAGTGTAAAGACTAGCGGGAGCTACGAGCAGTACTTC
j_call: TRBJ2-7
d_call: TRBD2
clone_size: NA
v_call: TRBV30

cdr3_aa: CASSLASTAYEQYF
cdr3_nt: TGCGCCAGCAGCTTGGCTAGTACGGCCTACGAGCAGTACTTC
j_call: TRBJ2-7
d_call: NA
clone_size: NA
v_call: TRBV5-1

cdr3_aa: CASSPGLYTGELFF
cdr3_nt: TGTGCCAGCTCACCGGGACTTTACACCGGGGAGCTGTTTTTT
j_call: TRBJ2-2
d_call: NA
clone_size: NA
v_call: TRBV18

cdr3_aa: CASSYAIQETQYF
cdr3_nt: TGTGCCAGCAGCTATGCGATCCAAGAGACCCAGTACTTC
j_call: TRBJ2-5
d_call: NA
clone_size: NA
v_call: TRBV2

cdr3_aa: CASSLRGQGGTYEQYF
cdr3_nt: TGCGCCAGCAGCTTACGTGGACAGGGTGGCACCTACGAGCAGTACTTC
j_call: TRBJ2-7
d_call: TRBD1
clone_size: NA
v_call: TRBV5-1

cdr3_aa: CASSFQGAGEKLFF
cdr3_nt: TGTGCCAGCAGCTTTCAGGGGGCGGGCGAAAAACTGTTTTTT
j_call: TRBJ1-4
d_call: TRBD1
clone_size: NA
v_call: TRBV7-9

cdr3_aa: CASSQGRGGAANSNQPQHF
cdr3_nt: TGCGCCAGCAGCCAAGGAAGGGGGGGGGCGGCTAATAGCAATCAGCCCCAGCATTTT
j_call: TRBJ1-5
d_call: NA
clone_size: NA
v_call: TRBV4-1

cdr3_aa: CASSRGGGSSTDTQYF
cdr3_nt: TGTGCCAGCAGTCGTGGCGGGGGGTCTAGCACAGATACGCAGTATTTT
j_call: TRBJ2-3
d_call: TRBD2
clone_size: once
v_call: TRBV5-5

cdr3_aa: CASSGTSGGYNEQFF
cdr3_nt: TGTGCCAGCAGCGGGACTAGCGGGGGCTACAATGAGCAGTTCTTC
j_call: TRBJ2-1
d_call: TRBD2
clone_size: NA
v_call: TRBV9

cdr3_aa: CAWRDRGSYYEQYF
cdr3_nt: TGTGCCTGGAGAGACAGGGGTTCATACTACGAGCAGTACTTC
j_call: TRBJ2-7
d_call: TRBD1
clone_size: NA
v_call: TRBV30

cdr3_aa: CASSQERPLAGSGEQFF
cdr3_nt: TGTGCCAGCAGCCAAGAAAGGCCGCTAGCGGGATCGGGTGAGCAGTTCTTC
j_call: TRBJ2-1
d_call: TRBD2
clone_size: NA
v_call: TRBV14

cdr3_aa: CASSLWEGLHEQYF
cdr3_nt: TGTGCCAGCAGCTTATGGGAGGGTCTGCACGAGCAGTACTTC
j_call: TRBJ2-7
d_call: TRBD2
clone_size: NA
v_call: TRBV11-2

cdr3_aa: CASSSGIHNEQFF
cdr3_nt: TGTGCCAGCAGTTCCGGGATCCACAATGAGCAGTTCTTC
j_call: TRBJ2-1
d_call: NA
clone_size: NA
v_call: TRBV12-3/TRBV12-4

cdr3_aa: CASGGVGSYEQYF
cdr3_nt: TGTGCCAGCGGAGGGGTCGGGTCCTACGAGCAGTACTTC
j_call: TRBJ2-7
d_call: NA
clone_size: NA
v_call: TRBV2

cdr3_aa: CASSPRGTLYNEQFF
cdr3_nt: TGTGCCAGCAGCCCCAGGGGGACCCTCTACAATGAGCAGTTCTTC
j_call: TRBJ2-1
d_call: TRBD1
clone_size: NA
v_call: TRBV6-2/TRBV6-3

cdr3_aa: CASSHWATSGRGGTGELFF
cdr3_nt: TGTGCCAGCTCACACTGGGCGACTAGCGGGAGAGGAGGAACCGGGGAGCTGTTTTTT
j_call: TRBJ2-2
d_call: TRBD2
clone_size: NA
v_call: TRBV18

cdr3_aa: CASSFSGAREQYF
cdr3_nt: TGTGCCAGCAGCTTCTCTGGGGCGCGGGAGCAGTACTTC
j_call: TRBJ2-7
d_call: NA
clone_size: NA
v_call: TRBV5-6

cdr3_aa: CASRKPGQGLEQYF
cdr3_nt: TGTGCCAGCAGGAAACCGGGACAGGGGCTCGAGCAGTACTTC
j_call: TRBJ2-7
d_call: TRBD1
clone_size: once
v_call: TRBV5-8

cdr3_aa: CASSLLGGVGNTGELFF
cdr3_nt: TGTGCCAGCAGTTTATTAGGGGGCGTTGGGAACACCGGGGAGCTGTTTTTT
j_call: TRBJ2-2
d_call: TRBD1
clone_size: NA
v_call: TRBV28

cdr3_aa: CASSPGQYNSPLHF
cdr3_nt: TGTGCCAGCTCACCAGGACAGTATAATTCACCCCTCCACTTT
j_call: TRBJ1-6
d_call: NA
clone_size: NA
v_call: TRBV18

cdr3_aa: CASSPGLATNEKLFF
cdr3_nt: TGTGCCAGCTCACCAGGGCTTGCAACTAATGAAAAACTGTTTTTT
j_call: TRBJ1-4
d_call: NA
clone_size: NA
v_call: TRBV18

cdr3_aa: CASSYAGLRTYGYTF
cdr3_nt: TGTGCCAGCTCTTACGCGGGGCTTCGGACCTATGGCTACACCTTC
j_call: TRBJ1-2
d_call: NA
clone_size: NA
v_call: TRBV28

cdr3_aa: CATSDSGATNEKLFF
cdr3_nt: TGTGCCACCAGTGATAGCGGGGCTACTAATGAAAAACTGTTTTTT
j_call: TRBJ1-4
d_call: NA
clone_size: NA
v_call: TRBV24-1

cdr3_aa: CASSLGRGWDTEAFF
cdr3_nt: TGCGCCAGCAGCTTGGGGAGGGGTTGGGACACTGAAGCTTTCTTT
j_call: TRBJ1-1
d_call: NA
clone_size: NA
v_call: TRBV5-1

cdr3_aa: CASAHGERNEKLFF
cdr3_nt: TGTGCCAGCGCCCATGGGGAGAGGAATGAAAAACTGTTTTTT
j_call: TRBJ1-4
d_call: NA
clone_size: few
v_call: TRBV18

cdr3_aa: CASSSGQRNEKLFF
cdr3_nt: TGCGCCAGCAGCTCGGGACAGAGAAATGAAAAACTGTTTTTT
j_call: TRBJ1-4
d_call: TRBD1
clone_size: few
v_call: TRBV5-1

cdr3_aa: CASSPGLAGVYNEQFF
cdr3_nt: TGTGCCAGCTCACCGGGACTAGCGGGGGTATACAATGAGCAGTTCTTC
j_call: TRBJ2-1
d_call: TRBD2
clone_size: NA
v_call: TRBV18

cdr3_aa: CASSPGQPGNTIYF
cdr3_nt: TGTGCCAGCAGCCCGGGACAGCCTGGAAACACCATATATTTT
j_call: TRBJ1-3
d_call: TRBD1
clone_size: NA
v_call: TRBV7-9

cdr3_aa: CASSQDKGGSGYTF
cdr3_nt: TGTGCCAGCAGCCAAGATAAAGGGGGTAGCGGCTACACCTTC
j_call: TRBJ1-2
d_call: NA
clone_size: NA
v_call: TRBV4-2

cdr3_aa: CASSIRGRRDSPLHF
cdr3_nt: TGTGCCAGTAGTATAAGGGGCAGGAGAGATTCACCCCTCCACTTT
j_call: TRBJ1-6
d_call: NA
clone_size: NA
v_call: TRBV19

cdr3_aa: CSASRRSPDTQYF
cdr3_nt: TGCAGTGCTAGTCGTCGGTCCCCCGATACGCAGTATTTT
j_call: TRBJ2-3
d_call: NA
clone_size: NA
v_call: TRBV20-1

cdr3_aa: CASSPTGNRMNTEAFF
cdr3_nt: TGTGCCAGCAGCCCGACAGGGAACAGGATGAACACTGAAGCTTTCTTT
j_call: TRBJ1-1
d_call: TRBD1
clone_size: NA
v_call: TRBV5-4

cdr3_aa: CATSDHRAGANVLTF
cdr3_nt: TGTGCCACCAGTGACCACAGGGCTGGGGCCAACGTCCTGACTTTC
j_call: TRBJ2-6
d_call: NA
clone_size: once
v_call: TRBV24-1

cdr3_aa: CASSRDLPEKLFF
cdr3_nt: TGTGCCAGCAGCCGGGACTTACCCGAAAAACTGTTTTTT
j_call: TRBJ1-4
d_call: NA
clone_size: NA
v_call: TRBV12-3/TRBV12-4